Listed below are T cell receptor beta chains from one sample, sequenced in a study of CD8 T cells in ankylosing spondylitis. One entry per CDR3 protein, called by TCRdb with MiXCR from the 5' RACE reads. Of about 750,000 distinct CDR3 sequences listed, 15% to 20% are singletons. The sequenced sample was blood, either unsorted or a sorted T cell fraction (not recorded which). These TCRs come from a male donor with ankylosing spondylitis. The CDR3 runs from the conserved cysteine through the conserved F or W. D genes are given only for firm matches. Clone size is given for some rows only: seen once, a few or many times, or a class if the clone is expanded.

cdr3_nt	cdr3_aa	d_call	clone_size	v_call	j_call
TGTGCCAGCAGTTCCCTACTAGCGGGGGGGTCCTACAATGAGCAGTTCTTC	CASSSLLAGGSYNEQFF	TRBD2	few	TRBV12-3/TRBV12-4	TRBJ2-1
TGTGCCAGCAGTCTCGGGGGAGTGAATGAAAAACTGTTTTTT	CASSLGGVNEKLFF	-	-	TRBV6-1	TRBJ1-4
TGTGCCACCGAAGGGGGCGTCGCTTACGAGCAGTACTTC	CATEGGVAYEQYF	TRBD1	-	TRBV24-1	TRBJ2-7
TGTGCCAGCAGATTTGGGGTTGAGGGCAATCAGCCCCAGCATTTT	CASRFGVEGNQPQHF	-	-	TRBV6-2/TRBV6-3	TRBJ1-5
TGTGCCAGCAGTGAGATTAAGTTTCCTGAAGCTTTCTTT	CASSEIKFPEAFF	-	-	TRBV6-1	TRBJ1-1
TGCAGCGTTGGGGCCGCTGGTGACGAGCAGTACTTC	CSVGAAGDEQYF	-	few	TRBV29-1	TRBJ2-7
TGCGCCAGCAGCTTGGCGGCTCTTGCGGGGGGGTCCACAGATACGCAGTATTTT	CASSLAALAGGSTDTQYF	TRBD2	few	TRBV5-1	TRBJ2-3
TGCAGCGTTTTAAAAGCGGGAGGACTCTACGAGCAGTACTTC	CSVLKAGGLYEQYF	TRBD2	few	TRBV29-1	TRBJ2-7
TGCAGAACGGGACAGGGGGAGTTTTTTGATGGCTACACCTTC	CRTGQGEFFDGYTF	TRBD1	-	TRBV20-1	TRBJ1-2
TGTGCCAGCAGTTTATGGGTAGCGGGGGCCTACAATGAGCAGTTCTTC	CASSLWVAGAYNEQFF	TRBD2	-	TRBV28	TRBJ2-1
TGTGCCAGCTCACCACAGGGGAGAACAAACACCGGGGAGCTGTTTTTT	CASSPQGRTNTGELFF	-	-	TRBV18	TRBJ2-2
TGTGCCAGCAGTGATCACCCTGTCGGCAGACAAGAGACCCAGTACTTC	CASSDHPVGRQETQYF	-	few	TRBV25-1	TRBJ2-5
TGTGCCAGCAGCGTAGCCCTCGGAAACGAGCAGTACTTC	CASSVALGNEQYF	-	few	TRBV9	TRBJ2-7
TGCGCCAGCAGCCTCAATGCTAATTTTTTAGGAGGGGGCGAGCAGTACTTC	CASSLNANFLGGGEQYF	-	-	TRBV4-1	TRBJ2-7
TGTGCCACCAGCAGAGACACCTCGGGGTATGGCTACACCTTC	CATSRDTSGYGYTF	-	-	TRBV15	TRBJ1-2
TGTGCCAGCAGGGGGACAGGGAGGTCGAACACCGGGGAGCTGTTTTTT	CASRGTGRSNTGELFF	TRBD1	-	TRBV2	TRBJ2-2